A selection of T cell receptor beta chains follows, all from one sample in a study of blood T cell repertoires in COVID-19. The assay was immunoSEQ multiplex PCR, and TCRdb's table has in-frame clones only and misses some. In the table there are 65,000 to 70,000 clones, over 75% of which are singletons. Sequenced: peripheral blood. The source is a man older than 75 with acute or convalescent COVID-19. CDR3s include the opening cysteine and the closing phenylalanine or tryptophan. Each record gives: J gene, D gene, V gene, clone size, CDR3 protein, CDR3 DNA. The D gene is left open where the match is weak. Clone size appears in some rows only: once, few, many, or a class for an expanded clone.

>TRBJ1-2|TRBD1|TRBV9|-
CASSAGPRDRVYYGYTF
TGTGCCAGCAGCGCCGGGCCCCGGGACAGGGTTTACTATGGCTACACCTTC
>TRBJ1-4|-|TRBV13|-
CASSHGGAGEKLFF
TGTGCCAGCAGCCACGGAGGGGCTGGGGAAAAACTGTTTTTT
>TRBJ2-5|-|TRBV21-1|-
CASSTRTSYETQYF
TGTGCCAGCAGCACGCGGACTAGCTACGAGACCCAGTACTTC
>TRBJ2-3|TRBD2|TRBV30|-
CAWSVRTSASDTQYF
TGTGCCTGGAGTGTTAGGACTAGCGCCTCAGATACGCAGTATTTT
>TRBJ2-1|TRBD2|TRBV24-1|-
CATRPTGTSGLDEQFF
TGTGCCACCCGACCCACCGGGACTAGCGGGTTGGATGAGCAGTTCTTC
>TRBJ2-2|-|TRBV4-2|-
CASSQVSLGQKNTGELFF
TGTGCCAGCAGCCAAGTATCTCTCGGACAAAAGAACACCGGGGAGCTGTTTTTT
>TRBJ2-7|TRBD1|TRBV6-5|-
CASSLTGRHEQYF
TGTGCCAGCAGTCTGACAGGGCGGCACGAGCAGTACTTC
>TRBJ2-1|TRBD1|TRBV7-2|-
CASSQRQGNEQFF
TGTGCCAGCAGCCAACGACAGGGGAATGAGCAGTTCTTC
>TRBJ2-7|-|TRBV5-8|-
CASRRRSSTYEQYF
TGTGCCAGCAGACGGCGTAGCTCAACCTACGAGCAGTACTTC
>TRBJ1-6|-|TRBV28|-
CASLSGLGSPLHF
TGTGCCAGCCTATCCGGTCTGGGCTCACCCCTCCACTTT
>TRBJ2-5|-|TRBV7-2|-
CASSSPGQETQYF
TGTGCCAGCAGCTCACCCGGGCAAGAGACCCAGTACTTC
>TRBJ2-7|-|TRBV27|-
CASSFIFGGAPEQYF
TGTGCCAGCAGTTTTATTTTCGGGGGAGCCCCCGAGCAGTACTTC
>TRBJ1-1|-|TRBV29-1|few
CSVTLDRNTEAFF
TGCAGCGTTACCTTGGACAGGAACACTGAAGCTTTCTTT
>TRBJ1-6|TRBD1|TRBV4-2|-
CASSQGLDRDRTLHF
TGTGCCAGCAGCCAAGGGCTAGACAGGGATCGCACCCTCCACTTT
>TRBJ1-2|-|TRBV18|once
CASSQDRNYGYTF
TGTGCCAGCTCCCAGGACAGAAACTATGGCTACACCTTC
>TRBJ1-6|TRBD1|TRBV5-1|-
CASSVTTGQNSPLHF
TGCGCCAGCAGCGTTACGACAGGGCAGAATTCACCCCTCCACTTT
>TRBJ2-7|-|TRBV7-2|-
CASSLVAGGPFYEQYF
TGTGCCAGCAGCTTAGTGGCGGGCGGCCCCTTCTACGAGCAGTACTTC
>TRBJ1-1|-|TRBV21-1|-
CASSKPGGAGTEAFF
TGTGCCAGCAGCAAGCCAGGGGGCGCGGGAACTGAAGCTTTCTTT
>TRBJ1-1|TRBD1|TRBV29-1|-
CSVRSGGTEAFF
TGCAGCGTTCGCTCAGGGGGCACTGAAGCTTTCTTT
>TRBJ2-5|TRBD2|TRBV24-1|once
CATSDGLRLAFQETQYF
TGTGCCACCAGTGATGGACTTAGACTAGCCTTCCAAGAGACCCAGTACTTC
>TRBJ1-2|-|TRBV27|-
CASSRFRGDYGYTF
TGTGCCAGCAGCCGTTTCAGGGGTGACTATGGCTACACCTTC
>TRBJ2-3|TRBD2|TRBV19|once
CASSIPLAGGPADTQYF
TGTGCCAGTAGTATACCTCTAGCGGGAGGGCCGGCAGATACGCAGTATTTT
>TRBJ2-7|TRBD2|TRBV30|-
CAWASGISYEQYF
TGTGCCTGGGCTAGCGGGATCTCCTACGAGCAGTACTTC
>TRBJ1-3|-|TRBV6-2/TRBV6-3|-
CASSNSLSHSGNTIYF
TGTGCCAGCAGCAACAGTCTCAGCCACTCTGGAAACACCATATATTTT
>TRBJ1-2|-|TRBV5-6|-
CASSPGAGHGYTF
TGTGCCAGCAGTCCTGGCGCAGGTCATGGCTACACCTTC
>TRBJ2-7|-|TRBV24-1|-
CATSAAGNTAMKQYF
TGTGCCACCAGTGCCGCAGGGAACACGGCTATGAAGCAGTACTTC
>TRBJ1-1|TRBD1|TRBV5-6|few
CASSPDRTGGNTEAFF
TGTGCCAGCAGCCCAGATAGGACAGGGGGCAACACTGAAGCTTTCTTT
>TRBJ1-6|TRBD1|TRBV7-2|few
CASSLVTGDYSPLHF
TGTGCCAGCAGCTTAGTCACAGGGGATTATTCACCCCTCCACTTT
>TRBJ1-5|-|TRBV6-1|-
CASSEVEAAGQHF
TGTGCCAGCAGTGAAGTTGAAGCCGCGGGGCAGCATTTT
>TRBJ1-2|-|TRBV4-3|-
CASSPQEGNYGYTF
TGCGCCAGCAGCCCCCAGGAGGGGAACTATGGCTACACCTTC
>TRBJ1-1|-|TRBV2|-
CASSVGGGPPAFF
TGTGCCAGCAGTGTGGGCGGGGGGCCGCCGGCTTTCTTT
>TRBJ2-3|-|TRBV5-1|-
CASSLGELPDTQYF
TGCGCCAGCAGCTTGGGGGAGCTACCAGATACGCAGTATTTT
>TRBJ1-3|-|TRBV12-3/TRBV12-4|-
CASSFFGNTIYF
TGTGCCAGCAGCTTCTTTGGAAACACCATATATTTT
>TRBJ1-3|-|TRBV5-6|-
CASSLGQSIGNTIYF
TGTGCCAGCAGCTTGGGACAGTCGATTGGAAACACCATATATTTT
>TRBJ2-7|-|TRBV27|-
CASLQGSEQYF
TGTGCCAGCTTGCAGGGATCCGAGCAGTACTTC
>TRBJ2-2|-|TRBV24-1|-
CATTPRHAGELFF
TGTGCCACCACTCCTCGACACGCCGGGGAGCTGTTTTTT
>TRBJ2-1|-|TRBV10-2|-
CASSSERSPSYNEQFF
TGCGCCAGCAGCTCCGAGAGGAGCCCCTCCTACAATGAGCAGTTCTTC
>TRBJ1-2|TRBD1|TRBV3-1/TRBV3-2|-
CASSPTGTGSGYTF
TGTGCCAGCAGCCCCACCGGGACAGGGAGTGGCTACACCTTC
>TRBJ1-5|-|TRBV28|-
CASSWGGNQPQHF
TGTGCCAGCAGTTGGGGGGGGAATCAGCCCCAGCATTTT
>TRBJ2-1|TRBD2|TRBV7-2|-
CASSLGLAGVNEQFF
TGTGCCAGCAGCTTAGGACTAGCGGGAGTCAATGAGCAGTTCTTC
>TRBJ1-1|TRBD1|TRBV19|-
CATRQGNTEAFF
TGTGCCACAAGACAGGGGAACACTGAAGCTTTCTTT
>TRBJ1-1|-|TRBV5-1|-
CASSFRTVNTEAFF
TGCGCCAGCAGCTTCCGGACAGTGAACACTGAAGCTTTCTTT
>TRBJ2-5|TRBD2|TRBV5-1|-
CASSTGLAGGPVKTQYF
TGCGCCAGCAGTACGGGACTAGCGGGAGGGCCCGTGAAGACCCAGTACTTC
>TRBJ2-5|-|TRBV11-1|-
CASSLRGLETQYF
TGTGCCAGCAGCTTAAGGGGGTTAGAGACCCAGTACTTC
>TRBJ1-1|-|TRBV7-2|-
CASGPGRGRTEAFF
TGTGCCAGCGGCCCAGGCAGGGGCAGGACTGAAGCTTTCTTT
>TRBJ2-2|TRBD1|TRBV6-6|few
CASRTGGTGELFF
TGTGCCAGCAGGACAGGGGGCACCGGGGAGCTGTTTTTT
>TRBJ1-2|-|TRBV12-3/TRBV12-4|-
CASSLGRVGGYTF
TGTGCCAGCAGTTTAGGCAGGGTGGGAGGCTACACCTTC
>TRBJ2-3|-|TRBV7-8|-
CASSPDGTFTDTQYF
TGTGCCAGCAGCCCTGATGGGACTTTCACAGATACGCAGTATTTT
>TRBJ1-1|-|TRBV7-2|-
CASSLPFGRGTEAFF
TGTGCCAGCAGCTTACCCTTCGGCAGGGGCACTGAAGCTTTCTTT
>TRBJ1-2|-|TRBV5-5|few
CASIMGLEGGYTF
TGTGCCAGCATCATGGGCCTCGAGGGTGGCTACACCTTC
>TRBJ2-7|-|TRBV10-3|-
CAISESRPPPDEQYF
TGTGCCATCAGTGAGTCGAGGCCTCCCCCGGACGAGCAGTACTTC
>TRBJ2-2|TRBD1|TRBV18|-
CASSPWTGDTGELFF
TGTGCCAGCTCACCTTGGACAGGGGACACCGGGGAGCTGTTTTTT